This TCR beta chain stems from a study of blood T cells in healthy people across ages. Findings of the study overall: Per-million-T-cell TCR beta diversity fell roughly linearly with age. Aged donors had fewer naive CD4+ cells and lower diversity than long-lived donors.

As concerns this clonotype: Its antigen is unidentified.

Primed by a sample-barcoded 5' primer and a J-beta primer mix, a second PCR proceeded for roughly 6 to 12 cycles. Tags on each cDNA molecule came from a template-switch adaptor with 12 random nucleotides. TCRdb itself ran the 5' RACE reads through MiXCR, one entry per CDR3 protein. The sample has 450,000 to 600,000 distinct CDR3 sequences; roughly a quarter are singletons. CDR1 and CDR2 from the germline V gene are MNHEY and SVGAGI. Trimming removed 5 bases at V and 0 bases at J, with 10 bases between. This CDR3 has 15 amino acids. The same specimen was also included in a second study, on T cells of mothers and their children.

Specimen: blood. This clonotype was sampled from a boy aged 2-15 years in good health. The J gene is TRBJ2-2, the V gene TRBV6-5, with D perhaps TRBD1 (5 bases). The CDR3 spells CASSPRTPNTGELFF. The CDR3 region has the DNA TGTGCCAGCAGTCCTCGGACACCGAACACCGGGGAGCTGTTTTTT.